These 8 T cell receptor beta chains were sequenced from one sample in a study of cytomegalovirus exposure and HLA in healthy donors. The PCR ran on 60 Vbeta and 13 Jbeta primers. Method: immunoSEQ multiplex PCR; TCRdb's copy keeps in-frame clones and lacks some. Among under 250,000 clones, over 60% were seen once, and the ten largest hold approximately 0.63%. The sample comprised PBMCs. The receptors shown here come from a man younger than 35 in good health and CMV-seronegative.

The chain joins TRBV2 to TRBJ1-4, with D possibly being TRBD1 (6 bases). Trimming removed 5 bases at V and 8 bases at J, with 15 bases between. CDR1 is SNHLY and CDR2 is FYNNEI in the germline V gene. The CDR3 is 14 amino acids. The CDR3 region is CASSIQGPGEKLFF. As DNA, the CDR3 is TGTGCCAGCAGTATACAGGGTCCGGGCGAAAAACTGTTTTTT.

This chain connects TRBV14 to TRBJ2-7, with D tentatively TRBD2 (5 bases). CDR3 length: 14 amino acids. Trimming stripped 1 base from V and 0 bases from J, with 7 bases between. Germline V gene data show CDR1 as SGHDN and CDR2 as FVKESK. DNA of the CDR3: TGTGCCAGCAGCCAAGGGGGAGCCTCCTACGAGCAGTACTTC. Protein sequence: CASSQGGASYEQYF. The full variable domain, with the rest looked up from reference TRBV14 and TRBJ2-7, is EAGVTQFPSHSVIEKGQTVTLRCDPISGHDNLYWYRRVMGKEIKFLLHFVKESKQDESGMPNNRFLAERTGGTYSTLKVQPAELEDSGVYFCASSQGGASYEQYFGPGTRLTVT.

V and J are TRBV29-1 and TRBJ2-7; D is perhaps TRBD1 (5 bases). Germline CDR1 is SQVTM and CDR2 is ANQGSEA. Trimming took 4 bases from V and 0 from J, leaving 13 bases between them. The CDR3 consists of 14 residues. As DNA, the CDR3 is TGCAGCGTTGGAGGAGACAGTCGCTCCTACGAGCAGTACTTC. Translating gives CSVGGDSRSYEQYF.

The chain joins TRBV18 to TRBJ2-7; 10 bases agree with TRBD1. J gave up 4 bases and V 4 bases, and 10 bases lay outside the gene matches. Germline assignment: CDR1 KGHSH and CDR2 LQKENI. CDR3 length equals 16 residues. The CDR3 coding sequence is TGTGCCAGCTCACGCGCCGGGACAGGGGACAGTTACGAGCAGTACTTC. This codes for CASSRAGTGDSYEQYF.

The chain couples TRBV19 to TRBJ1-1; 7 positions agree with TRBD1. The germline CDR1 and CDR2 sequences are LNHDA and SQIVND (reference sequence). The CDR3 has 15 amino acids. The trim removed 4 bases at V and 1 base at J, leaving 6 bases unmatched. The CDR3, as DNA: TGTGCCAGTAGTAAGCCGGGACAGACGAACACTGAAGCTTTCTTT. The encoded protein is CASSKPGQTNTEAFF.

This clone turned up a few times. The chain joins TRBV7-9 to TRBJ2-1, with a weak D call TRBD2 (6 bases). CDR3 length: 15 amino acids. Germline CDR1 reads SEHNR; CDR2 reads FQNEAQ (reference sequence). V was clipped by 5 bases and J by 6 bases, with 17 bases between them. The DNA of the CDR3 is TGTGCCAGCAGCCCATCTGGGGGGAGAGGCAATGAGCAGTTCTTC. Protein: CASSPSGGRGNEQFF.

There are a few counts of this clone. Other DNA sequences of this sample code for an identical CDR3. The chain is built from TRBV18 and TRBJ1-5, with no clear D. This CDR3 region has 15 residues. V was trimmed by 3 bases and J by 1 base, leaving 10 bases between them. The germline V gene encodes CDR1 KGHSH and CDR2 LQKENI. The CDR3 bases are TGTGCCAGCTCACCGGAGGGTTTAAGCAATCAGCCCCAGCATTTT. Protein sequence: CASSPEGLSNQPQHF.

CDR3 DNA sequence: TGTGCTAGTGGTTTGGGCGGCACCGGGGAGACCCAGTACTTC. It is translated as CASGLGGTGETQYF. This chain links TRBV12-5 with TRBJ2-5; D remains ambiguous. Per germline, CDR1 LGHNT and CDR2 FRNRAP. CDR3 length: 14 amino acids. Trimming removed 1 base from V and 5 bases from J, with 11 bases in between. Supplemented by reference TRBV12-5 and TRBJ2-5, the full variable domain reads DARVTQTPRHKVTEMGQEVTMRCQPILGHNTVFWYRQTMMQGLELLAYFRNRAPLDDSGMPKDRFSAEMPDATLATLKIQPSEPRDSAVYFCASGLGGTGETQYFGPGTRLLVL.